This T cell receptor beta chain appears in the sequencing data of a study of T cells in Graves' hyperthyroidism and ophthalmopathy (dated by TCRdb to about 2019). Some background on the complete study: Peripheral blood samples were taken at initial diagnosis, before any treatment was given. To identify distinguishing TCR V-J signatures, a discovery cohort of about a hundred patients was used, comprising 43 with Graves' ophthalmopathy and around 60 with stable Graves' hyperthyroidism. Prospective prediction of ophthalmopathy was tested in an independent validation cohort of approximately 19 hyperthyroidism patients and 17 patients who later progressed to ophthalmopathy. The roughly 91 discovery patients were randomly divided into training and test sets at a 7:3 ratio. In six Graves' hyperthyroidism patients, the study also compared T-cell repertoires from thyroid tissue with T-cell repertoires from blood. Following sampling, methimazole starting at 30 mg daily was given to hyperthyroidism patients, and high-dose intravenous methylprednisolone was given to ophthalmopathy patients. The paper reports TCR Vbeta CDR3 sequencing of roughly 140 peripheral blood samples: fewer than 50 ophthalmopathy, about 75 hyperthyroidism and around 17 progressor patients. Study-wide findings and limitations: Most expanded thyroid clonotypes (frequency above 0.001) were also found in blood, which suggests that blood repertoires may mirror thyroid immune responses. No statistical method was used to set the sample size in advance, and investigators knew the group allocation. A 13 V-J signature model separated ophthalmopathy from stable hyperthyroidism, with roughly 88% sensitivity and around 84% specificity in cross-validation and 80%/75% in testing. During validation, the model predicted progression to ophthalmopathy a median of about 5.9 months ahead of onset, with 60% to 71% sensitivity and less than 85% specificity.

Ends trimmed: V by 3 bases, J by 2 bases; bases unmatched to a gene: 3. The CDR1 and CDR2 encoded by the germline V gene are SNHLY and FYNNEI. The CDR3 holds 14 amino acids from the cysteine to the phenylalanine. CDR3 DNA only is kept here, 42 bases in frame from base 1. Stable Graves' hyperthyroidism was defined as the absence of progression to ophthalmopathy over 18 months of follow-up. Hyperthyroidism patients were newly diagnosed, with disease duration under 2 months, and aged 18 to 65 years. The study excluded patients with uncontrolled infections, other autoimmune diseases, pregnancy or lactation. Clinical symptoms, serum thyroxine and TRAb, thyroid ultrasound, and orbital computed tomography formed the basis for the diagnoses. Ficoll-Paque density gradient centrifugation was used to isolate PBMCs from 8 to 10 ml of fresh peripheral blood. Total RNA was extracted with Trizol reagent, and quality was checked on an Agilent 2100 Bioanalyzer.

This clonotype was seen a single time. This receptor's antigen is unknown. No quality values exist for individual bases; no much larger clone is one base distant. A read on its own is weak evidence. The TCR beta CDR3 regions were amplified from the RNA transcripts. The first round of RT-PCR for the TCR CDR3 was performed with the HTBI primer set and the Qiagen OneStep RT-PCR kit. Libraries were constructed in a second round of multiplex PCR, after which size selection and purification were carried out. Paired-end sequencing of the libraries was performed with 100 bp reads on an Illumina HiSeq2000. Per the source publication's procedure: SOAPnuke was used to process the raw data, with reads discarded if the reads contained adapters or uncalled bases, had a mean Phred below 15, or lacked an exact constant-primer or identifier match. High-quality paired reads were merged using COPE v1.2.5, and each unique nucleotide sequence was defined as a clonotype. MiTCR v1.1 was used to align the clonotypes against IMGT TRBV, TRBD and TRBJ reference segments. Only V-J combinations with frequency above 0.0001, covering approximately 99% of repertoires, were analysed. The TCS score was defined as F50 (clonal expansion) divided by E x V (chaos), with BLOSUM62-based TCRdist calculated between CDR3 peptides within each V-J. Welch's t-statistics and random forest reduced 500 to 550 V-J features to about 12, which were used in a naive Bayes classifier (R e1071). TCRdb trimmed public reads at Q25 via fastp, called clones via MiXCR and kept in-frame beta chains. Rows with one shared CDR3 protein collapse into an entry with the most common genes and DNA. The V and J calls and clone size are TCRdb's, not the authors'. This sample comprises some 350,000 distinct CDR3 sequences, 15% to 20% of them detected only once. The ten top clones hold 3.7% of the sample.

Recombination joined TRBV2 with TRBJ2-5; the central 7 bases match TRBD1. The sequence was obtained from a woman aged 18-29 years with Graves' hyperthyroidism. Sequencing was carried out using blood. At the DNA level, the sequence is TGTGCCAGCAGTGACGGCAGGGGGCAAGAGACCCAGTACTTC. Protein translation: CASSDGRGQETQYF.